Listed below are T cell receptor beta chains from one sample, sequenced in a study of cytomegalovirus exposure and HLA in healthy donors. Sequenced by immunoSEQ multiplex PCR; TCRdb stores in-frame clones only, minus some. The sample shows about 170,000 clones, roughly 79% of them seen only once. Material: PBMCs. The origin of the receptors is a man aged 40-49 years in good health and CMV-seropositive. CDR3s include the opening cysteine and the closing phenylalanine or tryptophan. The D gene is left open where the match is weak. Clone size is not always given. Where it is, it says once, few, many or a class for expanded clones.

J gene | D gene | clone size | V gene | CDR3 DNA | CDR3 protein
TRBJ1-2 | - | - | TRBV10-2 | TGCGCCAGCAGTGAGTCAATAACAAATGGCTACACCTTC | CASSESITNGYTF
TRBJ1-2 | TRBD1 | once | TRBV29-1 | TGCAGCGTTGTACGGACAGGGACCTATGGCTACACCTTC | CSVVRTGTYGYTF
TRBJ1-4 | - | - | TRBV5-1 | TGCGCCAGCAGAGAACAGGGTAATGAAAAACTGTTTTTT | CASREQGNEKLFF
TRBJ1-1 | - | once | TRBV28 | TGTGCCAGCACCCGACCCAGGGACACTGAAGCTTTCTTT | CASTRPRDTEAFF
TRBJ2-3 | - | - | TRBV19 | TGTGCCAGTACCGCGGATAGCACAGATACGCAGTATTTT | CASTADSTDTQYF
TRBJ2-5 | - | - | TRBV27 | TGTGCCAGCAGTTTAGGGCCTGGGGAGACCCAGTACTTC | CASSLGPGETQYF
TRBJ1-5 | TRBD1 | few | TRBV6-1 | TGTGCCAGCAGTGAAGCGGCAGGGGGGAATCAGCCCCAGCATTTT | CASSEAAGGNQPQHF
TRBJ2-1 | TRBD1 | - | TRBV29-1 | TGCAGCGGTTACAGGGGTCGTGAGCAGTTCTTC | CSGYRGREQFF
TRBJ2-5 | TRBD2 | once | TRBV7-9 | TGTGCCAGCAGCTTAGGGCTAGCGGGGCAAGAGACCCAGTACTTC | CASSLGLAGQETQYF
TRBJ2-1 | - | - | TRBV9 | TGTGCCAGCAGCGTAGGCTGGGTGGCGGTGAGTGAGCAGTTCTTC | CASSVGWVAVSEQFF
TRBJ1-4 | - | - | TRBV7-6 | TGTGCCAGCAGCTTAGAGCCAAGAGGTTCTGCAACTAATGAAAAACTGTTTTTT | CASSLEPRGSATNEKLFF
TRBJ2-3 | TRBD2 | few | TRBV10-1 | TGCGCCAGCAGTGCTAGCGGGGGTCTCCCAGATACGCAGTATTTT | CASSASGGLPDTQYF
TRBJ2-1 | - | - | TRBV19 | TGTGCCAGTAGTATAGCGGCGACTGCTGAGCAGTTCTTC | CASSIAATAEQFF
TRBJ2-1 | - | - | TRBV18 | TGTGCCAGCTCCCTGATACGGGGAACCTACAATGAGCAGTTCTTC | CASSLIRGTYNEQFF
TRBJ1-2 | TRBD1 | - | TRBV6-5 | TGTGCCAGCAGGCACGGACAGGGGGCTAACTATGGCTACACCTTC | CASRHGQGANYGYTF
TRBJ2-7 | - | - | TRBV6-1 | TGTGCCAGCGTAACGGCAGGGAACTCCTACGAGCAGTACTTC | CASVTAGNSYEQYF
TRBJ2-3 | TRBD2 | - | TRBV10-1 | TGCGCCAGCAGTTACGGACTAGGAGTAGATACGCAGTATTTT | CASSYGLGVDTQYF
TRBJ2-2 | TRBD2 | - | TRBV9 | TGTGCCACCGGGGGGGCGGGCACCGGGGAGCTGTTTTTT | CATGGAGTGELFF
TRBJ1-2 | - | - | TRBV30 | TGTGCCTGGAGTGCCCCGGGGGCTAACTATGGCTACACCTTC | CAWSAPGANYGYTF
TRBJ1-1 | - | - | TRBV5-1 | TGCGCCAGCAGCTCCCAGGGGATCAACACTGAAGCTTTCTTT | CASSSQGINTEAFF
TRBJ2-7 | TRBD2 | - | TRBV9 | TGTGCCAGCAGCCTGGGGGGGGCTAGCGGGTACGAGCAGTACTTC | CASSLGGASGYEQYF
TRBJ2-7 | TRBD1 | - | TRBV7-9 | TGTGCCAGCAGCATGACAGGGGGGTACGAGCAGTACTTC | CASSMTGGYEQYF